The present entry profiles one TCR beta chain with its context. The data stem from a study of T cell changes during pregnancy in multiple sclerosis. Measured with immunoSEQ multiplex PCR; TCRdb has only the in-frame clones, and not every one. The table records about 59,000 clones, roughly 93% of them present only once. V was trimmed by 6 bases and J by 0 bases, leaving 3 bases between them. Germline CDR1 reads LNHNV; CDR2 reads YYDKDF (reference sequence). This CDR3 has 12 residues. The specimen comprised CD8+ T cells from peripheral blood mononuclear cells, sampled in the third trimester of pregnancy. This clonotype was sampled from a female donor with multiple sclerosis, enrolled in a pregnancy study. The chain has TRBV15 and TRBJ1-3, with unresolved D. The CDR3 sequence is CATSYSGNTIYF. The CDR3 nucleotides read TGTGCCACCAGTTACTCTGGAAACACCATATATTTT.